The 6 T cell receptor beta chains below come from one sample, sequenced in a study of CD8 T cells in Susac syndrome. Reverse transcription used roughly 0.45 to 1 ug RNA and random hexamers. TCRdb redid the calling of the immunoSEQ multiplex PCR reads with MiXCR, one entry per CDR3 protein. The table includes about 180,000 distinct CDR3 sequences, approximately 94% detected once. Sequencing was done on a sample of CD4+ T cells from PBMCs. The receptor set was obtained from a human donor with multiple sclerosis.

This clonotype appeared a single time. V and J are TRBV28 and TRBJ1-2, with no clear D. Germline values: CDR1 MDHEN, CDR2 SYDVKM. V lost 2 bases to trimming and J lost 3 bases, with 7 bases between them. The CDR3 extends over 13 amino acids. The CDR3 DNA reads TGTGCCAGCAGTTTAGGCAGCCACTATGGCTACACCTTC. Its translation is CASSLGSHYGYTF.

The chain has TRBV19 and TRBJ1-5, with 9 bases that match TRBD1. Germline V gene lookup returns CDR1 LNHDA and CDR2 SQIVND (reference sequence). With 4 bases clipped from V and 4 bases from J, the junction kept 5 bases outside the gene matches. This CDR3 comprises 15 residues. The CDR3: CASSTGQGPNQPQHF. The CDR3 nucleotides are TGTGCCAGTAGTACGGGACAGGGACCTAATCAGCCCCAGCATTTT.

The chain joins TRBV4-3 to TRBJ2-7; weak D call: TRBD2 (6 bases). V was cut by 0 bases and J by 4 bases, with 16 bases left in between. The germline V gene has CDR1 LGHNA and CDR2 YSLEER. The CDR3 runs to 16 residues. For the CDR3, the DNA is TGCGCCAGCAGCCAAGAATTAGGAACTAGCCTGTACGAGCAGTACTTC. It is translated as CASSQELGTSLYEQYF.

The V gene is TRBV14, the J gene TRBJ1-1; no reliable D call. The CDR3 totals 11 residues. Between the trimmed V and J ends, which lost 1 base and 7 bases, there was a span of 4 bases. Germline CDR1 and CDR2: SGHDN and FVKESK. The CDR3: CASSQGHEAFF. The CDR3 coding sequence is TGTGCCAGCAGCCAAGGGCATGAAGCTTTCTTT.

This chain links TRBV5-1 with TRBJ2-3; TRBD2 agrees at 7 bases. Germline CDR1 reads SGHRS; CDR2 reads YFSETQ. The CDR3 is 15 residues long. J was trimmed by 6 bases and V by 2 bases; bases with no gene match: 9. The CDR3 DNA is TGCGCCAGCAGCTTTGGGGGGGAGTCGGCGGATACGCAGTATTTT. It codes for CASSFGGESADTQYF.

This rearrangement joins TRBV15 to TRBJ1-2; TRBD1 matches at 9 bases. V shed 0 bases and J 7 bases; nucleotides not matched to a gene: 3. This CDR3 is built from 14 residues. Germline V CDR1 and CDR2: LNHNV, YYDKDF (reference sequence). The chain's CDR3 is CATSREGQGSGYTF. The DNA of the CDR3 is TGTGCCACCAGCAGAGAGGGACAGGGCTCTGGCTACACCTTC.